These 30 T cell receptor beta chains share one sample of origin, sequenced in a study of blood T cell repertoires in COVID-19. Sequencing was performed with immunoSEQ multiplex PCR; in TCRdb, only in-frame clones are kept and a portion is missing. The sample holds approximately 130,000 clones, around 87% seen once. The specimen was peripheral blood. All receptors derive from a man in his sixties or seventies with active or convalescent COVID-19.

The rearrangement links TRBV28 to TRBJ2-4; 7 bases are a match to TRBD1. V was pared by 1 base and J by 0 bases, with 3 bases of the junction left unmatched. The germline V gene encodes CDR1 MDHEN and CDR2 SYDVKM. The CDR3 consists of 16 residues. The CDR3 protein is CASSLSTGVAKNIQYF. As DNA, the CDR3 is TGTGCCAGCAGTTTATCAACAGGGGTAGCCAAAAACATTCAGTACTTC.

This sequence joins TRBV4-2 and TRBJ1-1; D is perhaps TRBD1 (5 bases). The CDR3 sequence is 16 residues long. Germline values: CDR1 LGHNA, CDR2 YNFKEQ. Trimming left V 1 base short and J 1 base short, with 13 bases between. The CDR3 spells CASSQGFDSENTEAFF. For the CDR3, the DNA is TGTGCCAGCAGCCAAGGGTTTGACAGTGAGAACACTGAAGCTTTCTTT.

The chain couples TRBV15 to TRBJ2-2, with D possibly being TRBD1 (5 bases). This CDR3 has 16 residues. CDR1 is LNHNV, CDR2 YYDKDF, per germline (reference sequence). V was clipped by 0 bases and J by 0 bases, with 8 bases between them. The DNA of the CDR3 is TGTGCCACCAGCAGAGATCTAGGGGCGAACACCGGGGAGCTGTTTTTT. Encoded protein: CATSRDLGANTGELFF.

The V call is TRBV19, the J call TRBJ2-7, with a weak D call TRBD2 (5 bases). The CDR3 runs to 15 residues. Trimming shortened V by 0 bases and J by 1 base, and 10 bases separated the two germline ends. From germline, CDR1 is LNHDA and CDR2 SQIVND (reference sequence). CDR3 in DNA: TGTGCCAGTAGTATAGATGCCGGGGATTCCTACGAGCAGTACTTC. This encodes CASSIDAGDSYEQYF.

CDR3 bases: TGTGCGAGTCAGGGGGACCAAGAGACCCAGTACTTC. Amino acid sequence: CASQGDQETQYF. The genes are TRBV19 and TRBJ2-5; TRBD1 matches at 7 bases. Per germline, CDR1 LNHDA and CDR2 SQIVND (reference sequence). CDR3 length equals 12 residues.

A word on this clone: At one end the junction does not follow the germline gene, possibly because of a read error. The rearrangement uses TRBV7-7 and TRBJ2-3, with 7 nucleotides matching TRBD2. CDR1 and CDR2 (germline): SSHAT, FNYEAQ (reference sequence). CDR3 size: 18 residues. The CDR3 nucleotides read TGTGCTAGCAGCTTAAACCCCGGGGCAGCGGGATCCACAGATACGCAGTATTTT. It codes for CASSLNPGAAGSTDTQYF.

This chain connects TRBV19 to TRBJ1-1; TRBD1 aligns across 8 bases. The V gene's germline CDR1 is LNHDA and CDR2 SQIVND (reference sequence). V shed 5 bases and J 5 bases; nucleotides not matched to a gene: 10. The CDR3 extends over 15 amino acids. This chain's CDR3 is CASSPRTGSRTEAFF. The CDR3 DNA is TGTGCCAGTAGTCCGCGGACAGGGAGTAGGACTGAAGCTTTCTTT.

Of note for this clone: Other DNA sequences in the sample encode the same CDR3. The chain employs TRBV27 and TRBJ1-2; 10 nucleotides agree with TRBD1. V trimming: 6 bases; J trimming: 3 bases; junction bases outside the gene matches: 10. Germline V gives CDR1 MNHEY, CDR2 SMNVEV (reference sequence). CDR3 length equals 16 residues. This chain's CDR3 is CASSFWTGGLHYGYTF. The CDR3 nucleotides are TGTGCCAGCAGCTTCTGGACAGGGGGATTACACTATGGCTACACCTTC.

This chain links TRBV27 with TRBJ2-6; 12 bases line up with TRBD1. The length of the CDR3 is 21 residues. V lost 6 bases, J lost 3 bases, and 18 bases stayed unmatched. Looked up from germline, CDR1 is MNHEY and CDR2 is SMNVEV (reference sequence). The CDR3 sequence is CASSLDPPRGQGAFGANVLTF. The CDR3 coding sequence is TGTGCCAGCAGCCTAGACCCGCCGCGGGGACAGGGGGCGTTTGGGGCCAACGTCCTGACTTTC.

This clone was found a few times. CDR3 residues: CARGGDSNQPQHF. In nucleotides, the CDR3 is TGTGCCAGGGGGGGGGATAGCAATCAGCCCCAGCATTTT. V is TRBV2 and J is TRBJ1-5; TRBD1 is a possible D gene (5 bases). The CDR3 has 13 amino acids. V gave up 9 bases and J gave up 0 bases, with 9 bases separating them. CDR1 and CDR2 (germline): SNHLY, FYNNEI.

V and J are TRBV28 and TRBJ1-4; 7 nucleotides line up with TRBD1. Germline loops: CDR1 MDHEN, CDR2 SYDVKM. The CDR3 runs 14 residues. The J segment lost 0 bases and the V segment lost 8 bases, leaving 3 bases of the junction unmatched. CDR3 amino acids: CASRDSTTNEKLFF. The CDR3 DNA reads as TGTGCCAGCCGGGACAGTACAACTAATGAAAAACTGTTTTTT.

The genes are TRBV3-1 (or the pseudogene TRBV3-2) and TRBJ2-3, with 8 bases aligning to TRBD2. Germline V lookup: CDR1 LGHDT, CDR2 YNNKEL (reference sequence). The CDR3 loop spans 15 amino acids. With V trimmed by 6 bases and J by 3 bases, 8 bases remained unmatched. DNA for the CDR3: TGTGCCAGCAGGAGTAGCGGGGTAAGAACAGATACGCAGTATTTT. This gives the protein CASRSSGVRTDTQYF.

This sequence joins TRBV12-3 or TRBV12-4 and TRBJ2-7; D call uncertain. With 5 bases removed from V and 3 bases from J, the gap between germline ends came to 8 bases. CDR3 length: 12 amino acids. The CDR3 nucleotides read TGTGCCAGCAGTCCCCGAGGCTACGAGCAGTACTTC. Its translation: CASSPRGYEQYF.

This chain connects TRBV11-2 to TRBJ2-1, with D perhaps TRBD2 (5 bases). The CDR3 is made up of 16 amino acids. CDR1 and CDR2 (germline): SGHAT, FQNNGV. V shed 1 base and J shed 0 bases, with 10 bases lying between them. CDR3 sequence reads: CASSLVVATSYNEQFF. The CDR3 nucleotides read TGTGCCAGCAGCTTAGTGGTAGCGACCTCCTACAATGAGCAGTTCTTC.

This rearrangement joins TRBV6-1 to TRBJ2-3; D is ambiguous. Trimming pared 2 bases from V and 2 bases from J, leaving 11 bases between. This CDR3 is 15 amino acids long. Germline CDR1 is MNHNS and CDR2 is SASEGT. CDR3 nucleotides: TGTGCCAGCAGTGAACTAGGCAGTAACACAGATACGCAGTATTTT. Its protein product is CASSELGSNTDTQYF.

The chain combines TRBV27 with TRBJ2-4, with 12 positions matching TRBD2. Per germline, CDR1 MNHEY and CDR2 SMNVEV (reference sequence). V lost 0 bases to trimming and J lost 1 base; unmatched junction nucleotides: 13. This CDR3 has 21 amino acids. The CDR3 region is CASSLSSPGLAGYEAKNIQYF. The DNA of the CDR3 is TGTGCCAGCAGTTTATCGTCCCCGGGACTAGCGGGTTATGAGGCCAAAAACATTCAGTACTTC.

The chain uses TRBV4-1 and TRBJ2-1; a weak D match, TRBD1 (5 bases). Germline V gene data show CDR1 as MGHRA and CDR2 as YSYEKL. V was trimmed by 0 bases and J by 2 bases, leaving 8 bases between them. This CDR3 contains 15 residues. The CDR3 region has the DNA TGCGCCAGCAGCCAAGACACCAGGGCCTACAATGAGCAGTTCTTC. This translates into CASSQDTRAYNEQFF.

The CDR3 spells CASSLVAGGFPEQFF. The DNA of the CDR3 is TGTGCCAGCAGCTTAGTAGCGGGAGGGTTCCCTGAGCAGTTCTTC. The genes are TRBV7-9 and TRBJ2-1, with 11 nucleotides matching TRBD2. The CDR3 runs 15 residues. Trimming cost V 1 base and J 9 bases; bases outside gene matches: 5. Germline V gene sequence: CDR1 SEHNR, CDR2 FQNEAQ (reference sequence).

This chain uses TRBV2 with TRBJ2-2, with D possibly TRBD2 on 7 matching bases. This CDR3 is built from 15 residues. CDR1 is SNHLY and CDR2 is FYNNEI in the germline V gene. V lost 4 bases and J lost 6, with 15 bases in between. The CDR3 sequence: CASSVAGARSGELFF. In DNA, the CDR3 is TGTGCCAGCAGTGTGGCGGGGGCAAGGTCCGGGGAGCTGTTTTTT.

This sequence joins TRBV10-3 and TRBJ2-5, with 10 bases aligning to TRBD2. The V gene end was trimmed by 10 bases and the J gene end by 4 bases; junction bases not matched to a gene: 12. In germline, CDR1 is ENHRY, CDR2 SYGVKD. The CDR3 length is 15 residues. CDR3 sequence (DNA): TGTGCCACCAGGAAACTAGCGGGAACTTCAGAGACCCAGTACTTC. It is translated as CATRKLAGTSETQYF.

The chain is built from TRBV9 and TRBJ1-5, with D possibly TRBD1 on 5 matching bases. The CDR3 runs 14 residues. Germline assignment: CDR1 SGDLS and CDR2 YYNGEE. Trimming cost V 6 bases and J 5 bases, with 15 bases left between them. CDR3 region: CASTSRPGDQPQHF. CDR3 in DNA: TGTGCCAGCACCAGCCGACCGGGGGATCAGCCCCAGCATTTT.

The V and J genes are TRBV28 and TRBJ2-2; possible D gene TRBD1, 5 bases. V gave up 8 bases and J gave up 5 bases, with 18 bases separating them. CDR3 length: 15 amino acids. In germline, CDR1 is MDHEN, CDR2 SYDVKM. The DNA of the CDR3 is TGTGCCAGCTGTAGGAGACAGATTGAGACCGGGGAGCTGTTTTTT. It translates to CASCRRQIETGELFF. Full variable domain (outside the CDR3, taken from reference TRBV28 and TRBJ2-2): DVKVTQSSRYLVKRTGEKVFLECVQDMDHENMFWYRQDPGLGLRLIYFSYDVKMKEKGDIPEGYSVSREKKERFSLILESASTNQTSMYLCASCRRQIETGELFFGEGSRLTVL.

As DNA, the CDR3 is TGTGCCAGCTCACCACCGCCCCCGGGACTAGCGGGGTCCGGGGAGCTGTTTTTT. This codes for CASSPPPPGLAGSGELFF. The chain has TRBV18 and TRBJ2-2; 13 bases agree with TRBD2. The CDR3 is 18 amino acids. Germline CDR1 reads KGHSH; CDR2 reads LQKENI. The junction had 7 bases not matched to a gene; V was cut back by 0 bases and J by 6 bases.

V and J are TRBV2 and TRBJ2-2, with 10 bases lining up with TRBD1. There are 16 residues in the CDR3. CDR1 and CDR2 (germline): SNHLY, FYNNEI. V gave up 4 bases and J gave up 4 bases; unmatched junction bases: 6. CDR3 sequence reads: CASSVGTGALTGELFF. The CDR3 DNA sequence: TGTGCCAGCAGTGTCGGGACAGGGGCCCTCACCGGGGAGCTGTTTTTT.

This clone came up once. This chain uses TRBV24-1 with TRBJ2-4; D is perhaps TRBD1 (6 bases). The CDR3 length is 14 residues. V shed 5 bases and J shed 5 bases, with 12 bases lying between them. In germline, CDR1 is KGHDR, CDR2 SFDVKD. The CDR3 spells CATSGRDNQNIQYF. CDR3 bases: TGTGCCACCAGTGGAAGGGACAACCAAAACATTCAGTACTTC.

The genes are TRBV7-6 and TRBJ2-6; D call uncertain. The CDR3 runs to 15 residues. Between the trimmed V and J ends, which lost 6 bases and 4 bases, there was a span of 13 bases. Germline-derived CDR1 and CDR2 are SGHVS and FNYEAQ. The CDR3 bases are TGTGCCAGCAGTTCCCCCAGGCTCGGGGCCAACGTCCTGACTTTC. It encodes CASSSPRLGANVLTF.

The chain uses TRBV5-4 and TRBJ1-1, with D hard to call. Trimming took 6 bases from V and 2 from J, leaving 14 bases between them. The germline V gene has CDR1 SGHNT and CDR2 YYREEE (reference sequence). The CDR3 runs 14 residues. CDR3 DNA: TGTGCCAGCACCCGGAGGGAGGGAAACACTGAAGCTTTCTTT. Translating gives CASTRREGNTEAFF.

The rearrangement links TRBV28 to TRBJ2-2, with 11 bases fitting TRBD2. There are 15 residues in the CDR3. The junction had 4 bases not matched to a gene; V was cut back by 7 bases and J by 3 bases. CDR1 and CDR2 from the germline V gene are MDHEN and SYDVKM. The chain's CDR3 is CASKGLAVDTGELFF. CDR3 sequence (DNA): TGTGCCAGCAAGGGACTAGCGGTTGACACCGGGGAGCTGTTTTTT.

The chain joins TRBV12-3 or TRBV12-4 to TRBJ1-1; TRBD1 might be the D (6 bases). V dropped 3 bases and J dropped 7 bases, with 12 bases sitting between them. The length of the CDR3 is 13 residues. The chain's CDR3 is CASSFFGTNEAFF. As DNA, the CDR3 is TGTGCCAGCAGTTTCTTCGGGACAAATGAAGCTTTCTTT.

This chain joins TRBV7-9 and TRBJ2-2, with 7 bases identical to TRBD1. V lost 2 bases to trimming and J lost 7 bases; unmatched junction nucleotides: 4. The germline gives CDR1 SEHNR, CDR2 FQNEAQ (reference sequence). CDR3 length: 14 residues. CDR3 residues: CASSLTGEIGELFF. CDR3 nucleotides: TGTGCCAGCAGCTTAACAGGGGAAATCGGGGAGCTGTTTTTT.